The T cell receptor (beta chain) described here comes from a study of tumor and adjacent non-tumor tissue in lung cancer. Trimming took off 2 bases at V and 3 bases at J, with 17 bases between the two ends. Looked up from germline, CDR1 is MNHNS and CDR2 is SASEGT. The CDR3 is 16 amino acids. Three rounds of nested PCR, following a modified ARM-PCR protocol, produced the TCRbeta library. One entry per CDR3 protein results from TCRdb running MiXCR on the multiplex PCR reads. The sample consists of about 67,000 distinct CDR3 sequences, around 76% of them appearing once. No cell sorting was done before RNA was extracted from the tissue. Distant lung tissue was collected more than 3 cm away from the tumor edge. This clonotype showed up many times. What it binds is not known. Points from the study as a whole: Shorter survival was associated with higher TCR diversity in tumors.

The clonotype originates from a man aged 55-75 years with non-small cell lung cancer. The chain employs TRBV6-1 and TRBJ2-7; tentatively, D is TRBD2 (5 bases). The specimen sequenced was distant non-tumor lung tissue. The CDR3 loop reads CASSESVGEIFYEQYF. The CDR3 region has the DNA TGTGCCAGCAGTGAATCGGTCGGGGAGATCTTCTACGAGCAGTACTTC.